Sequencing of this T cell receptor beta chain was carried out in a study of human T cells and chemical hapten exposure. In the source study's methods: Between 23,224 and 690,600 TCRs appeared in each sample, and the median stood at roughly 100,000. TCRdb fed the RACE reads into MiXCR, producing one record per CDR3 protein. The V and J calls come from TCRdb's annotation, not from the publication. The sample includes just under 65,000 distinct CDR3 sequences, approximately 11% of them seen just once. Described time point: patch test 3, about 24 weeks after DPC sensitization. Treatment specified: therapeutic diphenylcyclopropenone sensitization with weekly scalp DPC. People who gave samples had alopecia, were 18 to 70 years old, and were suitable for DPC. This clonotype was detected many times. The CDR3 runs to 16 residues. The junction had 12 bases not matched to a gene; V was cut back by 9 bases and J by 3 bases. The germline V gene encodes CDR1 MDHEN and CDR2 SYDVKM.

The starting material was whole blood, obtained in connection with sensitization to the hapten diphenylcyclopropenone (DPC). The chain uses TRBV28 and TRBJ2-7; 12 nucleotides agree with TRBD1. The clonotype comes from a woman in her twenties or thirties with alopecia areata. Some clones in this sample may be carry-over from other donors' samples. Here the CDR3 DNA reads TGTGCCAGTTCTGGGGGGACAGGGGGCAGGGGCTACGAGCAGTACTTC. This codes for CASSGGTGGRGYEQYF.